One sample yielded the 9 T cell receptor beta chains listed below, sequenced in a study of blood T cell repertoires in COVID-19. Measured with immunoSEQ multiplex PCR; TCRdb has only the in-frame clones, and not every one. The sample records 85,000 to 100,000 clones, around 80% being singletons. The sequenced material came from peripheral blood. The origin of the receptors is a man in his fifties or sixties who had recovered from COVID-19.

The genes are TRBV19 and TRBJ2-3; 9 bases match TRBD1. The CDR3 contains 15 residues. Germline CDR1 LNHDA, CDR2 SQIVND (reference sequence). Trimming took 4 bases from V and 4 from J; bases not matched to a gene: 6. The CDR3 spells CASSRGQGWSDTQYF. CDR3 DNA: TGTGCCAGTAGTAGGGGACAGGGCTGGTCAGATACGCAGTATTTT.

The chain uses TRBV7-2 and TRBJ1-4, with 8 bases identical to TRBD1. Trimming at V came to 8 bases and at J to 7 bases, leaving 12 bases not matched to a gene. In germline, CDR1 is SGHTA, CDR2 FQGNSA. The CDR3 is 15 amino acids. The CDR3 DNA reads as TGTGCCAGCGCTTTGTCGGCAGGGGGCTTTGAAAAACTGTTTTTT. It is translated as CASALSAGGFEKLFF.

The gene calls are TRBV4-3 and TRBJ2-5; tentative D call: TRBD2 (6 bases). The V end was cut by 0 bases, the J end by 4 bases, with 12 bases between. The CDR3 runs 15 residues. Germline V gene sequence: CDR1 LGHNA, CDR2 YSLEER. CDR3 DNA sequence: TGCGCCAGCAGCCAAGATGCGACTAGGGCAGAGACCCAGTACTTC. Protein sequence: CASSQDATRAETQYF.

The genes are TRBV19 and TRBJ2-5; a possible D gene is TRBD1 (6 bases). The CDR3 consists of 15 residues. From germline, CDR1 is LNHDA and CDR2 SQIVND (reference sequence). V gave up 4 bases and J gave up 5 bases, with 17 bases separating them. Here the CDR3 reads CASSTPTGTVETQYF. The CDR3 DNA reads TGTGCCAGTAGTACCCCGACAGGCACCGTGGAGACCCAGTACTTC. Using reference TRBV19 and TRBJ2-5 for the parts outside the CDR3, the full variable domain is DGGITQSPKYLFRKEGQNVTLSCEQNLNHDAMYWYRQDPGQGLRLIYYSQIVNDFQKGDIAEGYSVSREKKESFPLTVTSAQKNPTAFYLCASSTPTGTVETQYFGPGTRLLVL.

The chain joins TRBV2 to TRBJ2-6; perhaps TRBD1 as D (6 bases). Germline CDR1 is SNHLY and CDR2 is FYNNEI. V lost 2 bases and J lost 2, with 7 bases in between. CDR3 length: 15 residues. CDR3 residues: CASSEQGPGANVLTF. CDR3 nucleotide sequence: TGTGCCAGCAGTGAACAGGGGCCTGGGGCCAACGTCCTGACTTTC.

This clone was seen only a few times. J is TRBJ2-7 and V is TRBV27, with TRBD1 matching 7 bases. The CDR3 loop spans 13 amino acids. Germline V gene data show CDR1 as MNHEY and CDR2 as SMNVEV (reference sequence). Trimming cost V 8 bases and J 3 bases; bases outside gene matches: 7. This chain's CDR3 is CASGRQGNYEQYF. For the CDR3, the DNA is TGTGCCAGCGGCCGACAGGGAAACTACGAGCAGTACTTC.

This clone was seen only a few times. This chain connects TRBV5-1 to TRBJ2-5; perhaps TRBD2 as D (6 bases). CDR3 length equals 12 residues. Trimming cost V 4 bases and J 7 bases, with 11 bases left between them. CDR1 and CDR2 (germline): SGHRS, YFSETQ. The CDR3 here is CASSGPGGTQYF. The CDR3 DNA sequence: TGCGCCAGCAGCGGTCCCGGGGGGACCCAGTACTTC.

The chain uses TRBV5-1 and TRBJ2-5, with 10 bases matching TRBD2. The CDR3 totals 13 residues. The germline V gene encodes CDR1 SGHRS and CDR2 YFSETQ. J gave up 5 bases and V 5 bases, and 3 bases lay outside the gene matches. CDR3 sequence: CASSPSGSETQYF. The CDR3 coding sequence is TGCGCCAGCAGTCCTAGCGGGAGCGAGACCCAGTACTTC.

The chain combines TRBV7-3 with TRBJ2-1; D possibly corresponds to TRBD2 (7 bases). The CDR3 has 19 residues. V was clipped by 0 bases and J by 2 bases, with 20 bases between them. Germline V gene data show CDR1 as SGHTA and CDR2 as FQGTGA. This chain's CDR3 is CASSLTYPSGTPPYNEQFF. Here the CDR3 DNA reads TGTGCCAGCAGCTTAACGTATCCAAGCGGGACACCTCCCTACAATGAGCAGTTCTTC. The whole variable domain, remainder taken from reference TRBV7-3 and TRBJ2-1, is GAGVSQTPSNKVTEKGKYVELRCDPISGHTALYWYRQSLGQGPEFLIYFQGTGAADDSGLPNDRFFAVRPEGSVSTLKIQRTERGDSAVYLCASSLTYPSGTPPYNEQFFGPGTRLTVL.